Below are 5 T cell receptor beta chains sequenced from a single sample in a study of shared clonotypes between healthy human individuals. TCRdb's table, derived via immunoSEQ multiplex PCR, lists solely in-frame clones and lacks some. The sample yields around 2.5 million clones, 93% seen once. The sequencing input was naive CD4+ T cells from PBMCs. Sample subset: CD45RA+ positively selected. The source of these receptors is a man younger than 35 in good health. Some clones in this sample may be carry-over from other donors' samples.

The genes are TRBV28 and TRBJ1-5, with 8 bases aligning to TRBD1. The junction had 4 bases not matched to a gene; V was cut back by 6 bases and J by 0 bases. Per the germline V gene, CDR1 is MDHEN and CDR2 is SYDVKM. The CDR3 extends over 15 amino acids. Written as DNA, the CDR3 is TGTGCCAGCAGCTCACAGGGGGGTAGCAATCAGCCCCAGCATTTT. Its translation: CASSSQGGSNQPQHF.

The chain links TRBV10-2 to TRBJ2-3, with 12 bases matching TRBD2. J lost 3 bases, V lost 6 bases, and 4 bases had no gene match. This CDR3 spans 15 amino acids. Per germline, CDR1 WSHSY and CDR2 SAAADI. The CDR3 spells CASRNGLAGTDTQYF. Written as DNA, the CDR3 is TGCGCCAGCAGGAATGGACTAGCGGGAACAGATACGCAGTATTTT.

The chain uses TRBV11-3 and TRBJ2-2; no reliable D call. The CDR3 has 14 residues. The ends were cut back, 5 bases at V and 5 bases at J, with 12 bases in the middle. Germline assignment: CDR1 SGHNT and CDR2 YENEEA. The CDR3 protein is CASSPSSITGELFF. The CDR3 DNA reads as TGTGCCAGCAGCCCCTCATCGATTACCGGGGAGCTGTTTTTT.

This chain joins TRBV28 and TRBJ1-2, with 7 bases lining up with TRBD1. Per germline, CDR1 MDHEN and CDR2 SYDVKM. After removal of 7 bases from V and 2 bases from J, the junction contained 7 bases not matched to a gene. CDR3 size: 14 residues. The CDR3 coding sequence is TGTGCCAGCACCTTGGACAGGCTCAACTATGGCTACACCTTC. Its protein product is CASTLDRLNYGYTF.

This clone showed up just once. This chain links TRBV5-8 with TRBJ2-7; perhaps TRBD1 as D (6 bases). Germline-derived CDR1 and CDR2 are SGHTS and YDEGEE. This CDR3 spans 14 amino acids. Between the trimmed V and J ends, which lost 2 bases and 5 bases, there was a span of 14 bases. CDR3 amino acids: CASSFGYRVHEQYF. Here the CDR3 DNA reads TGTGCCAGCAGCTTTGGCTACAGGGTCCACGAGCAGTACTTC.